Below, one T cell receptor beta chain is given with its context. The CDR3 is 16 amino acids. CDR1 is KGHDR, CDR2 SFDVKD, per germline. Trimming removed 4 bases from V and 4 bases from J; junction bases left unmatched: 6. Residents of around 24 US areas, aged about 18 to 95 years, made up the participants. This record belongs to a study of blood T cell repertoires in COVID-19. Background on the study: T cells, B-cell-depleted T cells, or PBMCs provided the cDNA or gDNA that served as material.

Original handling: Reference gene primer amplification gave estimated nucleated cell counts. Repertoires were generated with immunoSEQ multiplex PCR, while TCRdb's copy carries only in-frame clones and drops some. The V and J calls and the clone size are those of that table, but D and trimming were determined from the DNA. The sample has roughly 360,000 clones; over 75% are singletons. The sequencing input was PBMCs or T cells enriched from blood (not recorded which). The clonotype was recovered from a woman younger than 45 with acute COVID-19. The J gene is TRBJ2-3, the V gene TRBV24-1; 11 positions agree with TRBD1. The DNA for the CDR3 is TGTGCCACCAGTGACCCGGGACAGGGGGGAGCAGATACGCAGTATTTT. Protein sequence: CATSDPGQGGADTQYF.